A single sample is the source of the 30 T cell receptor beta chains below, sequenced in a study of neurological immune-mediated disorders. TCRdb fed the 5' RACE reads into MiXCR, producing one record per CDR3 protein. The sample gives fewer than 45,000 distinct CDR3 sequences, over 2% of which show up once; 12% is in the top ten. The sequenced material came from PBMCs. The source is a young man with multiple sclerosis.

Concerning this clonotype: A read error may be the cause here, since a much bigger clone is one base away. The chain recombines TRBV20-1 with TRBJ1-2; possible D gene TRBD1, 6 bases. Germline V gene data show CDR1 as DFQATT and CDR2 as SNEGSKA (reference sequence). The CDR3 runs 16 residues. Trimming removed 3 bases at V and 1 base at J, with 18 bases between. The CDR3 region has the DNA TGCAGTGCTAGCGAATCGGACAGTCTCCGTAACTATGGCTACACCTTC. Translating it yields CSASESDSLRNYGYTF.

This clonotype was observed many times. The J gene is TRBJ2-1, the V gene TRBV10-3; TRBD1 or TRBD2 may be the D gene (6 bases each). CDR3 length: 12 residues. Germline values: CDR1 ENHRY, CDR2 SYGVKD. The V and J ends lost 11 bases and 6 bases respectively, with 14 bases between them. The CDR3 DNA reads TGTGCCGTACTTGAGGGGGGCAATGAGCAGTTCTTC. Amino acid sequence: CAVLEGGNEQFF.

The CDR3 region has the DNA TGTGCCAGCAGTTTGACAAACACCGGGGAGCTGTTTTTT. It yields the protein CASSLTNTGELFF. V gene TRBV28 combines with J gene TRBJ2-2; D uncertain. Germline loops: CDR1 MDHEN, CDR2 SYDVKM. V was pared by 3 bases and J by 2 bases, with 4 bases between. CDR3 length: 13 amino acids.

This clonotype appeared many times. V usage is TRBV7-2 and J usage is TRBJ2-1, with 13 bases that match TRBD2. Germline V CDR1 and CDR2: SGHTA, FQGNSA. V trimming: 6 bases; J trimming: 4 bases; junction bases outside the gene matches: 3. This CDR3 is 15 amino acids long. The CDR3 region is CASRLLAGGYNEQFF. As DNA, the CDR3 is TGTGCCAGCAGATTACTAGCGGGAGGGTACAATGAGCAGTTCTTC.

Ten or more counts support this clonotype. The chain combines TRBV18 with TRBJ2-7; 8 bases align to TRBD1. Germline loops: CDR1 KGHSH, CDR2 LQKENI. V dropped 3 bases and J dropped 3; count of bases not matched to a gene: 4. The CDR3 extends over 14 amino acids. CDR3 loop: CASSPWDRNYEQYF. The CDR3 DNA reads as TGTGCCAGCTCACCTTGGGACAGGAACTACGAGCAGTACTTC. Using reference TRBV18 and TRBJ2-7 for the parts outside the CDR3, the full variable domain is NAGVMQNPRHLVRRRGQEARLRCSPMKGHSHVYWYRQLPEEGLKFMVYLQKENIIDESGMPKERFSAEFPKEGPSILRIQQVVRGDSAAYFCASSPWDRNYEQYFGPGTRLTVT.

The sample holds many counts of this clonotype. The chain is built from TRBV6-1 and TRBJ1-6; D is perhaps TRBD1 (6 bases). Trimming took 3 bases from V and 13 from J, leaving 7 bases between them. CDR3 length: 11 amino acids. Germline loops: CDR1 MNHNS, CDR2 SASEGT. CDR3 sequence reads: CASSEGAPLHF. CDR3 nucleotides: TGTGCCAGCAGTGAGGGGGCGCCCCTCCACTTT.

This clonotype was counted ten times or more. This CDR3 reads CASSPRTGSADTQYF. CDR3 sequence (DNA): TGTGCCAGCAGCCCACGGACAGGGTCGGCAGATACGCAGTATTTT. This chain joins TRBV9 and TRBJ2-3, with 8 bases lining up with TRBD1. The CDR3 contains 15 residues. The germline V gene has CDR1 SGDLS and CDR2 YYNGEE. The junction had 8 bases not matched to a gene; V was cut back by 4 bases and J by 4 bases.

This clonotype was seen many times. Germline and junction disagree at one end, which may indicate a read error. The chain recombines TRBV27 with TRBJ1-2; 8 bases agree with TRBD1. Per germline, CDR1 MNHEY and CDR2 SMNVEV (reference sequence). CDR3 length equals 15 residues. CDR3 coding DNA: TGTGCCAGCAGTGCCTTCGGACAGGGAAACTACGGCTACACCTTC. Translated: CASSAFGQGNYGYTF.

This clonotype was seen at least ten times. The rearrangement uses TRBV5-1 and TRBJ1-3, with TRBD1 as a possible D gene (6 bases). Trimming cost V 2 bases and J 0 bases, with 12 bases left between them. CDR1 and CDR2 from the germline V gene are SGHRS and YFSETQ. The CDR3 consists of 16 residues. The CDR3, as DNA: TGCGCCAGCAGCTTACAGGGAAAACTCTCTGGAAACACCATATATTTT. Amino acid sequence: CASSLQGKLSGNTIYF.

This clonotype was found many times. A much larger clone is a single base away; this may be a read error. No conserved phenylalanine or tryptophan is present at the end of the CDR3, so a read error is the likely explanation. This chain connects TRBV5-5 to TRBJ1-2; D is unresolved. Germline-derived CDR1 and CDR2 are SGHKS and YYEKEE (reference sequence). Trimming pared 4 bases from V and 1 base from J, leaving 8 bases between. The CDR3 contains 13 residues. The CDR3 coding sequence is TGTGCCAGCAGCCAAGTCGGTAACTATGGCTACACCGTC. Its translation is CASSQVGNYGYTV.

Ten or more counts support this clonotype. The chain carries TRBV3-1 and TRBJ2-7; D uncertain. Trimming took off 0 bases at V and 0 bases at J, with 6 bases between the two ends. This CDR3 is built from 14 residues. From germline, CDR1 is LGHDT and CDR2 YNNKEL (reference sequence). The CDR3 sequence is CASSQDSISYEQYF. The CDR3 nucleotides are TGTGCCAGCAGCCAAGATAGCATCTCCTACGAGCAGTACTTC.

This clonotype was counted many times. CDR3 coding DNA: TGCGCCAGCAGCTTGGACCCTACTAGCGACCAAGAGACCCAGTACTTC. Protein sequence: CASSLDPTSDQETQYF. The chain has TRBV5-1 and TRBJ2-5, with 7 nucleotides matching TRBD2. Germline V gene sequence: CDR1 SGHRS, CDR2 YFSETQ. The CDR3 length is 16 residues. The V and J ends lost 0 bases and 0 bases, in that order; junction bases with no gene match: 5.

This clonotype showed up many times. This sequence joins TRBV20-1 and TRBJ2-1, with TRBD2 matching 9 bases. Per germline, CDR1 DFQATT and CDR2 SNEGSKA (reference sequence). Trimming at V came to 3 bases and at J to 6 bases, leaving 9 bases not matched to a gene. This CDR3 is built from 15 residues. The CDR3 DNA reads as TGCAGTGCTAGGGTTAGCGGGAGCTCTAGCAATGAGCAGTTCTTC. Translated, it gives CSARVSGSSSNEQFF.

The table lists this clonotype with a few counts. This chain links TRBV6-6 with TRBJ2-5; D gene unclear. V shed 7 bases and J shed 1 base, with 13 bases lying between them. Germline CDR1 and CDR2: MNHNY and SVGAGI (reference sequence). CDR3 length equals 14 residues. CDR3: CASTLTQFQETQYF. The CDR3 bases are TGTGCCAGCACCCTTACACAATTCCAAGAGACCCAGTACTTC.

This clonotype showed up many times. This chain joins TRBV10-2 and TRBJ2-7; no firm D call. Germline V gives CDR1 WSHSY, CDR2 SAAADI. V shed 9 bases and J shed 6 bases, with 12 bases lying between them. CDR3 length: 11 amino acids. CDR3 residues: CASTTSGEQYF. CDR3 nucleotide sequence: TGCGCCAGTACAACCTCGGGCGAGCAGTACTTC.

The table lists this clonotype with many counts. The rearrangement links TRBV20-1 to TRBJ1-1; 7 bases match TRBD1. Looked up from germline, CDR1 is DFQATT and CDR2 is SNEGSKA (reference sequence). The CDR3 has 15 residues. The ends lost 3 bases at V and 4 bases at J; junction bases unmatched: 11. CDR3 loop: CSARGVDRVFTEAFF. The CDR3 DNA is TGCAGTGCTAGGGGGGTTGACAGGGTGTTCACTGAAGCTTTCTTT.

This clonotype occurred many times. V usage is TRBV10-3 and J usage is TRBJ2-3, with 8 bases lining up with TRBD1. Germline V gene data show CDR1 as ENHRY and CDR2 as SYGVKD. The CDR3 has 14 amino acids. Trimming at V came to 10 bases and at J to 0 bases, leaving 6 bases not matched to a gene. CDR3 sequence (DNA): TGTGCCACCGGACAGGGTGCTAGCACAGATACGCAGTATTTT. Encoded protein: CATGQGASTDTQYF.

This clonotype was recorded many times. The chain employs TRBV6-7 and TRBJ2-7; a weak D match, TRBD1 (6 bases). TRBV6-7 is designated an ORF whose function remains uncertain. The CDR3 length is 19 residues. Trimming cost V 0 bases and J 5 bases, with 26 bases left between them. CDR3 coding DNA: TGTGCCAGCAGTTACTCTCGTGGAGCCCACAGGGTAATTTTGCACGAGCAGTACTTC. Translation: CASSYSRGAHRVILHEQYF.

In this sample, this clonotype turned up many times. V is TRBV6-5 and J is TRBJ2-3; no reliable D call. The CDR3 totals 12 residues. CDR1 and CDR2 from the germline V gene are MNHEY and SVGAGI. The germline V and J ends were trimmed by 5 bases and 2 bases, with 5 bases remaining between them. CDR3 DNA: TGTGCCAGCAGTGCCACCACAGATACGCAGTATTTT. It encodes CASSATTDTQYF.

This clonotype occurred many times. The V and J genes are TRBV20-1 and TRBJ2-1; 7 bases fit TRBD2. The CDR3 contains 13 residues. Trimming removed 4 bases from V and 3 bases from J; junction bases left unmatched: 3. CDR1 DFQATT and CDR2 SNEGSKA come from the germline V gene (reference sequence). CDR3 protein: CSAKTSDYNEQFF. In DNA, the CDR3 is TGCAGTGCTAAAACTAGCGACTACAATGAGCAGTTCTTC.

This clonotype has a count of ten or more. The chain links TRBV5-1 to TRBJ1-6; the match to TRBD1 covers 7 bases. In germline, CDR1 is SGHRS, CDR2 YFSETQ. The CDR3 sequence is 16 residues long. Losses at the gene ends were 4 bases for V and 5 bases for J; bases not matched to a gene: 9. CDR3: CASSRLGTANNSPLHF. CDR3 coding DNA: TGCGCCAGCAGCAGACTCGGGACAGCAAATAATTCACCCCTCCACTTT.

This clonotype was found many times. The chain recombines TRBV12-3 or TRBV12-4 with TRBJ2-5, with TRBD1 identical over 7 bases. The trim removed 4 bases at V and 5 bases at J, leaving 13 bases unmatched. This CDR3 has 16 residues. The CDR3 DNA is TGTGCCAGCAGTTATTCCGCGACAGGGTGGATGGAGACCCAGTACTTC. Translated: CASSYSATGWMETQYF.

In its sample, this clonotype was seen many times. The chain has TRBV20-1 and TRBJ1-5; perhaps TRBD1 as D (6 bases). Germline assignment: CDR1 DFQATT and CDR2 SNEGSKA (reference sequence). V gave up 3 bases and J gave up 1 base, with 16 bases separating them. The CDR3 length is 16 residues. CDR3 coding DNA: TGCAGTGCTAGGGAACAGACAGGACTAAGCAATCAGCCCCAGCATTTT. Translating gives CSAREQTGLSNQPQHF.

This clonotype showed up many times. This chain connects TRBV24-1 to TRBJ2-1; D is uncertain. V was trimmed by 4 bases and J by 8 bases, leaving 14 bases between them. Germline V gene lookup returns CDR1 KGHDR and CDR2 SFDVKD. This CDR3 has 14 residues. The CDR3 loop is CATSDPSGVDEQFF. CDR3 DNA sequence: TGTGCCACCAGTGACCCCTCTGGGGTGGATGAGCAGTTCTTC.

This clonotype has a count of ten or more. The V call is TRBV7-2, the J call TRBJ2-1, with no clear D. CDR3 size: 12 residues. The V end lost 2 bases, the J end lost 9 bases, and 8 bases lay between the germline ends. Germline V gene data show CDR1 as SGHTA and CDR2 as FQGNSA. The CDR3, as DNA: TGTGCCAGCAGCTTAAGACCCAGTGAGCAGTTCTTC. Its protein product is CASSLRPSEQFF.

This clonotype came up many times. The V and J genes are TRBV5-1 and TRBJ1-1; 11 nucleotides line up with TRBD1. The CDR3 runs to 15 residues. Germline CDR1 and CDR2: SGHRS and YFSETQ. The junction had 6 bases not matched to a gene; V was cut back by 4 bases and J by 4 bases. The CDR3 loop is CASSVTGTGGTEAFF. The CDR3 DNA follows: TGCGCCAGCAGCGTAACCGGGACAGGGGGCACTGAAGCTTTCTTT.

This clonotype occurred many times. This rearrangement joins TRBV15 to TRBJ2-7; tentatively, D is TRBD2 (6 bases). The germline CDR1 and CDR2 sequences are LNHNV and YYDKDF (reference sequence). This CDR3 is 15 amino acids long. The V and J ends lost 1 base and 6 bases respectively, with 16 bases between them. The CDR3 nucleotides are TGTGCCACCAGCAGAGCGGGAGTAGAGCTACGCGAGCAGTACTTC. Protein sequence: CATSRAGVELREQYF.

At least ten counts were recorded for this clonotype. The chain employs TRBV28 and TRBJ1-4; D is undetermined. Germline V gives CDR1 MDHEN, CDR2 SYDVKM. CDR3 length: 14 amino acids. Deletions cut 2 bases from V and 0 bases from J, with 4 bases between. The CDR3 nucleotides are TGTGCCAGCAGTTTACTTGCAACTAATGAAAAACTGTTTTTT. Encoded protein: CASSLLATNEKLFF.

This clonotype was seen at least ten times. The chain uses TRBV29-1 and TRBJ1-1, with no clear D. Germline assignment: CDR1 SQVTM and CDR2 ANQGSEA. V was pared by 2 bases and J by 1 base, with 5 bases between. The CDR3 loop spans 12 amino acids. CDR3 amino acids: CSVEIQNTEAFF. The CDR3 DNA follows: TGCAGCGTTGAAATTCAGAACACTGAAGCTTTCTTT.

This clonotype was found many times. The chain links TRBV18 to TRBJ2-3; D unresolved. This CDR3 has 11 amino acids. Deletions cut 5 bases from V and 5 bases from J, with 5 bases between. Germline V lookup: CDR1 KGHSH, CDR2 LQKENI. The CDR3 DNA reads TGTGCCAGCTCAATCGGAGATACGCAGTATTTT. It specifies CASSIGDTQYF.